This entry is about one TCR beta chain. This sample is drawn from a study of blood T cell repertoires in COVID-19. Per germline, CDR1 SNHLY and CDR2 FYNNEI. The ends were cut back, 11 bases at V and 4 bases at J, with 20 bases in the middle. This CDR3 contains 14 residues. Method: immunoSEQ multiplex PCR; TCRdb's copy keeps in-frame clones and lacks some. The data hold around 300,000 clones, with 90% observed a single time. Clinical history reported by participants formed the basis on which cohorts were assigned. V usage is TRBV2 and J usage is TRBJ2-5; possible D gene TRBD2, 6 bases. The source is a woman aged 18 to 35 with acute COVID-19. Sequencing input: PBMCs or T cells enriched from blood (not recorded which). The CDR3 DNA sequence: TGTGCCGGGGTACAGCTAGCGAGGGGAGAGACCCAGTACTTC. This gives the protein CAGVQLARGETQYF.